The 10 T cell receptor beta chains listed next were all sequenced from one sample in a study of neurological immune-mediated disorders. TCRdb independently ran MiXCR on the 5' RACE reads; one entry per CDR3 protein. The sample records about 81,000 distinct CDR3 sequences, about 4.5% being singletons. Time point defined: longitudinal time-point 3. Sequencing was performed on PBMCs. Receptors originate from an older woman with multiple sclerosis.

This clonotype was counted at least ten times. The V call is TRBV20-1, the J call TRBJ1-5, with 9 bases aligning to TRBD1. Germline values: CDR1 DFQATT, CDR2 SNEGSKA (reference sequence). The CDR3 spans 17 residues. The V segment lost 3 bases and the J segment 5 bases; nucleotides outside the gene matches: 14. CDR3 residues: CSAREHRGREEDQPQHF. CDR3 in DNA: TGCAGTGCTAGGGAGCACAGGGGGCGCGAGGAGGATCAGCCCCAGCATTTT.

This clonotype was detected many times. The rearrangement links TRBV7-6 to TRBJ2-7; a weak D match, TRBD2 (5 bases). V dropped 5 bases and J dropped 4 bases, with 12 bases sitting between them. The CDR3 is made up of 13 amino acids. The V gene's germline CDR1 is SGHVS and CDR2 FNYEAQ. The DNA for the CDR3 is TGTGCCAGCAGCCCCTCGGAGGAGTACGAGCAGTACTTC. Translating gives CASSPSEEYEQYF.

The table lists this clonotype with many counts. This chain joins TRBV18 and TRBJ1-2; 10 nucleotides line up with TRBD1. The CDR3 totals 16 residues. The junction had 7 bases not matched to a gene; V was cut back by 6 bases and J by 0 bases. Per the germline V gene, CDR1 is KGHSH and CDR2 is LQKENI. The CDR3 loop is CASSPGQGEANYGYTF. In DNA form, the CDR3 reads TGTGCCAGCTCCCCCGGACAGGGGGAAGCTAACTATGGCTACACCTTC.

This clonotype has at least ten counts. The CDR3 reads CASSRLAGQETQYF. In DNA, the CDR3 is TGCGCCAGCAGCCGACTAGCGGGGCAAGAGACCCAGTACTTC. The chain links TRBV5-1 to TRBJ2-5; 11 nucleotides agree with TRBD2. The junction had 1 base not matched to a gene; V was cut back by 4 bases and J by 2 bases. This CDR3 spans 14 amino acids. Germline CDR1 and CDR2: SGHRS and YFSETQ. The complete variable domain, with remaining parts taken from reference TRBV5-1 and TRBJ2-5, reads KAGVTQTPRYLIKTRGQQVTLSCSPISGHRSVSWYQQTPGQGLQFLFEYFSETQRNKGNFPGRFSGRQFSNSRSEMNVSTLELGDSALYLCASSRLAGQETQYFGPGTRLLVL.

A few counts support this clonotype. The chain uses TRBV19 and TRBJ1-1; tentative D call: TRBD1 (5 bases). Germline assignment: CDR1 LNHDA and CDR2 SQIVND (reference sequence). Trimming took off 4 bases at V and 6 bases at J, with 18 bases between the two ends. The CDR3 contains 15 residues. The CDR3 loop is CASSSGSTGEAEAFF. The CDR3 nucleotides are TGTGCCAGTAGTAGTGGATCCACAGGTGAGGCTGAAGCTTTCTTT.

This clonotype occurred many times. The V gene is TRBV7-2, the J gene TRBJ1-5, with no clear D. The CDR3 has 13 amino acids. Germline CDR1 and CDR2: SGHTA and FQGNSA. Trimming took 5 bases from V and 3 from J, leaving 8 bases between them. In DNA, the CDR3 is TGTGCCAGCAGCCCCTCCGCCAATCAGCCCCAGCATTTT. The encoded protein is CASSPSANQPQHF.

This clonotype appeared many times. The chain couples TRBV5-1 to TRBJ1-6, with D hard to call. Between the trimmed V and J ends, which lost 2 bases and 5 bases, there was a span of 14 bases. CDR1 is SGHRS and CDR2 is YFSETQ in the germline V gene. CDR3 length: 16 residues. CDR3 sequence: CASSFVWTRDNSPLHF. The CDR3 DNA reads TGCGCCAGCAGCTTTGTGTGGACCCGAGATAATTCACCCCTCCACTTT.

This clonotype has a count of ten or more. The V call is TRBV7-2, the J call TRBJ1-1; tentative D call: TRBD1 (5 bases). In germline, CDR1 is SGHTA, CDR2 FQGNSA. The CDR3 has 12 amino acids. Deletions cut 2 bases from V and 11 bases from J, with 12 bases between. The CDR3 DNA is TGTGCCAGCAGCTTACCCGGGGCCGGGGCTTTCTTT. This sequence encodes CASSLPGAGAFF. The whole variable domain, filled in from reference TRBV7-2 and TRBJ1-1, reads GAGVSQSPSNKVTEKGKDVELRCDPISGHTALYWYRQSLGQGLEFLIYFQGNSAPDKSGLPSDRFSAERTGGSVSTLTIQRTQQEDSAVYLCASSLPGAGAFFGQGTRLTVV.

This clonotype was seen at least ten times. J is TRBJ1-2 and V is TRBV7-9, with 7 positions matching TRBD1. CDR1 SEHNR and CDR2 FQNEAQ come from the germline V gene (reference sequence). With V trimmed by 5 bases and J by 6 bases, 3 bases remained unmatched. CDR3 length: 12 residues. The CDR3 nucleotides are TGTGCCAGCAGCCCCGACAGGGATGGCTACACCTTC. Protein sequence: CASSPDRDGYTF.

This clonotype was observed many times. The chain employs TRBV20-1 and TRBJ1-1; D is ambiguous. CDR1 is DFQATT and CDR2 is SNEGSKA in the germline V gene (reference sequence). The CDR3 runs to 13 residues. Trimming took off 2 bases at V and 0 bases at J, with 7 bases between the two ends. CDR3 in amino acids: CSARTDMNTEAFF. The DNA of the CDR3 is TGCAGTGCTAGAACAGACATGAACACTGAAGCTTTCTTT.